This T cell receptor (beta chain) was identified during a study of early stage breast cancer tumors. Findings and limits, study-wide: Blood repertoires resembled normal breast more than tumor.

Notes on this clone: Its specificity is unknown.

The V gene lost 7 bases and the J gene lost 4 bases, with 17 bases spanning the gap. The CDR3 loop spans 14 amino acids. Looked up from germline, CDR1 is MNHEY and CDR2 is SVGAGI. Sequencing was performed with immunoSEQ multiplex PCR; in TCRdb, only in-frame clones are kept and a portion is missing. The table includes around 50,000 clones, 65% to 90% detected once. The V call is TRBV6-5, the J call TRBJ2-7, with D maybe TRBD1 (8 bases). Sequencing was carried out using blood. The receptor was isolated from a person aged 45 to 59 with breast cancer. Written as DNA, the CDR3 is TGTGCCAGCACTAGAGACAGGGGAGGGTACGAGCAGTACTTC. Its protein product is CASTRDRGGYEQYF.